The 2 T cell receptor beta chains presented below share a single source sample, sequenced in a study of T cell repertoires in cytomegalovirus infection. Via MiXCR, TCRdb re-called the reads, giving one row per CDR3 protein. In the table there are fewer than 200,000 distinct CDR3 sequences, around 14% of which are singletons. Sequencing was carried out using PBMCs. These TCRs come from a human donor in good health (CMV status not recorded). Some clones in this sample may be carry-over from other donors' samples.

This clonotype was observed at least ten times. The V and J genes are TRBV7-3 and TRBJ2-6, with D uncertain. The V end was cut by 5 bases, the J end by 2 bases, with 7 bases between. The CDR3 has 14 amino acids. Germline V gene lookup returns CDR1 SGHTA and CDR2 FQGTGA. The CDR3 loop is CASSQVAGANVLTF. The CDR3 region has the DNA TGTGCCAGCAGCCAGGTCGCTGGGGCCAACGTCCTGACTTTC.

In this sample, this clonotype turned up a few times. The CDR3 nucleotides are TGTGCCAGCAGTGAAGCGGGGGCTATTAACACCGGGGAGCTGTTTTTT. Translating gives CASSEAGAINTGELFF. This chain uses TRBV2 with TRBJ2-2, with a tentative D call TRBD1 (6 bases). The CDR3 extends over 16 amino acids. Per the germline V gene, CDR1 is SNHLY and CDR2 is FYNNEI. V was pared by 0 bases and J by 2 bases, with 10 bases between.